These 32 T cell receptor beta chains were sequenced from one sample in a study of graft-versus-host responses after intestinal transplantation. Repertoires were generated with immunoSEQ multiplex PCR, while TCRdb's copy carries only in-frame clones and drops some. Of about 120,000 clones in the sample, approximately 95% are singletons; the top ten hold over 2.5%. These TCRs' antigens remain unknown. Sequences were derived from unstimulated CD8+ T cells sorted from spleen or lymph node cells, sampled before intestinal transplant. The receptors here all came from a human donor who received an intestinal transplant.

V is TRBV28 and J is TRBJ1-2, with TRBD1 identical over 10 bases. This CDR3 has 17 residues. Germline CDR1 is MDHEN and CDR2 is SYDVKM. With 7 bases clipped from V and 3 bases from J, the junction kept 14 bases outside the gene matches. CDR3 nucleotides: TGTGCCAGCACGAGACAGGGGGCGCGTCTAGCCTACTATGGCTACACCTTC. It is translated as CASTRQGARLAYYGYTF.

The chain employs TRBV28 and TRBJ2-2, with 8 bases identical to TRBD2. V trimming: 3 bases; J trimming: 3 bases; junction bases outside the gene matches: 21. Looked up from germline, CDR1 is MDHEN and CDR2 is SYDVKM. The CDR3 sequence is 21 residues long. The CDR3 nucleotides are TGTGCCAGCAGTTTGGACTACATCGGGAGGGAAGGGGTCCCATACACCGGGGAGCTGTTTTTT. It specifies CASSLDYIGREGVPYTGELFF.

The rearrangement uses TRBV27 and TRBJ1-5; weak D call: TRBD1 (6 bases). Germline V gene lookup returns CDR1 MNHEY and CDR2 SMNVEV (reference sequence). Trimming cost V 4 bases and J 3 bases, with 10 bases left between them. The CDR3 extends over 14 amino acids. The CDR3: CASSSTGNNQPQHF. CDR3 bases: TGTGCCAGCAGTTCAACAGGGAACAATCAGCCCCAGCATTTT.

The V gene is TRBV19, the J gene TRBJ1-5; TRBD1 matches at 7 bases. J was trimmed by 0 bases and V by 1 base; bases with no gene match: 12. The CDR3 sequence is 19 residues long. Germline lookup yields CDR1 LNHDA and CDR2 SQIVND (reference sequence). This CDR3 reads CASSIAGTVIGYSNQPQHF. The DNA for the CDR3 is TGTGCCAGTAGTATAGCTGGGACAGTCATAGGGTATAGCAATCAGCCCCAGCATTTT.

The rearrangement uses TRBV7-3 and TRBJ1-1, with D unresolved. CDR3 size: 12 residues. The germline V and J ends were trimmed by 6 bases and 0 bases, with 5 bases remaining between them. CDR1 is SGHTA, CDR2 FQGTGA, per germline. In nucleotides, the CDR3 is TGTGCCAGCAGTGGGTTGAACACTGAAGCTTTCTTT. Its protein is CASSGLNTEAFF.

The chain couples TRBV19 to TRBJ2-7; no clear D. CDR3 size: 14 residues. V gave up 6 bases and J gave up 0 bases, with 12 bases separating them. Germline CDR1 and CDR2: LNHDA and SQIVND (reference sequence). This chain's CDR3 is CASSAFGGSYEQYF. The CDR3 DNA reads TGTGCCAGTAGCGCTTTTGGCGGCTCCTACGAGCAGTACTTC.

A single count supports this clone. The rearrangement uses TRBV9 and TRBJ2-3, with D uncertain. Germline CDR1 is SGDLS and CDR2 is YYNGEE. The CDR3 contains 13 residues. V lost 3 bases and J lost 0, with 5 bases in between. CDR3 nucleotides: TGTGCCAGCAGCGGAGGAAGCACAGATACGCAGTATTTT. Encoded protein: CASSGGSTDTQYF.

The chain uses TRBV19 and TRBJ2-7; 9 nucleotides match TRBD1. The CDR3 runs to 15 residues. CDR1 is LNHDA, CDR2 SQIVND, per germline (reference sequence). Germline trimming cut 5 bases from V and 5 bases from J; bases unmatched to any gene: 10. The CDR3 DNA reads TGTGCCAGTAGTCTCGCGGGACAGGGAACCCACGAGCAGTACTTC. As protein: CASSLAGQGTHEQYF.

This chain connects TRBV6-1 to TRBJ2-1; 10 nucleotides match TRBD1. CDR3 length equals 14 residues. J lost 7 bases, V lost 6 bases, and 6 bases had no gene match. Germline loops: CDR1 MNHNS, CDR2 SASEGT. The CDR3 DNA reads as TGTGCCAGCAGGCCGGGACAGGGGCGTAATGAGCAGTTCTTC. Translation gives CASRPGQGRNEQFF.

The chain employs TRBV6-5 and TRBJ2-3; D uncertain. CDR3 length equals 15 residues. Trimming removed 0 bases at V and 5 bases at J, with 12 bases between. The V gene's germline CDR1 is MNHEY and CDR2 SVGAGI. The CDR3 protein is CASSYSSPFRDTQYF. The CDR3, as DNA: TGTGCCAGCAGTTACTCGAGCCCTTTTCGAGATACGCAGTATTTT.

This clone was recorded only once. The chain uses TRBV28 and TRBJ2-7; either TRBD1 or TRBD2 may supply D (9 bases each). From germline, CDR1 is MDHEN and CDR2 SYDVKM. Trimming took off 4 bases at V and 0 bases at J, with 28 bases between the two ends. The CDR3 length is 20 residues. The CDR3 loop is CASSYPTTGGTSRDSYEQYF. In DNA form, the CDR3 reads TGTGCCAGCAGTTACCCTACGACAGGGGGGACTAGCCGTGACTCCTACGAGCAGTACTTC.

The V and J genes are TRBV6-1 and TRBJ2-3, with 8 bases fitting TRBD1. J lost 3 bases, V lost 4 bases, and 0 bases had no gene match. CDR1 and CDR2 from the germline V gene are MNHNS and SASEGT. CDR3 size: 13 residues. The CDR3 region has the DNA TGTGCCAGCAGTGGGACAGGGACAGATACGCAGTATTTT. It codes for CASSGTGTDTQYF.

The J gene is TRBJ2-7, the V gene TRBV10-3; no reliable D call. The germline V and J ends were trimmed by 3 bases and 2 bases, with 14 bases remaining between them. The CDR3 covers 15 residues. Germline values: CDR1 ENHRY, CDR2 SYGVKD. The CDR3 nucleotides read TGTGCCATCAGTGACCCCTTAGACGGAACCTACGAGCAGTACTTC. Translation gives CAISDPLDGTYEQYF.

The chain carries TRBV4-2 and TRBJ2-7; 7 bases map to TRBD2. The CDR3 length is 16 residues. V trimming: 0 bases; J trimming: 4 bases; junction bases outside the gene matches: 9. Germline CDR1 LGHNA, CDR2 YNFKEQ. The CDR3 sequence: CASSQEVGLAEYEQYF. The CDR3 nucleotides read TGTGCCAGCAGCCAAGAGGTCGGCCTAGCGGAGTACGAGCAGTACTTC.

The chain is built from TRBV28 and TRBJ2-5; the D gene is possibly TRBD1 (6 bases). Germline CDR1 reads MDHEN; CDR2 reads SYDVKM. V lost 1 base, J lost 5 bases, and 14 bases lay in between. The length of the CDR3 is 15 residues. The CDR3 region has the DNA TGTGCCAGCAGTTTATTGGACAGCGGTCTGGAGACCCAGTACTTC. Residues: CASSLLDSGLETQYF.

The V call is TRBV28, the J call TRBJ2-3, with TRBD2 as a possible D gene (5 bases). CDR1 and CDR2 from the germline V gene are MDHEN and SYDVKM. The CDR3 is 14 amino acids. V shed 7 bases and J shed 0 bases, with 11 bases lying between them. The CDR3 DNA reads as TGTGCCAGCATGTATCGGGGTAGCACAGATACGCAGTATTTT. This encodes CASMYRGSTDTQYF.

This rearrangement joins TRBV2 to TRBJ2-1; D could derive from TRBD1 or TRBD2 (5 bases each). Germline CDR1 reads SNHLY; CDR2 reads FYNNEI. V lost 8 bases and J 0 bases, leaving 11 bases between the germline ends. The CDR3 length is 14 residues. CDR3 sequence: CASVGTGSYNEQFF. CDR3 DNA sequence: TGTGCCAGCGTGGGGACCGGCTCCTACAATGAGCAGTTCTTC.

Only one count was recorded for this clone. V gene TRBV19 combines with J gene TRBJ2-5; possibly TRBD2 for D (6 bases). The last part of the DNA fits TRBJ2-7 better; the J call may be wrong. The CDR3 sequence is 15 residues long. The germline gives CDR1 LNHDA, CDR2 SQIVND (reference sequence). CDR3 sequence reads: CASSPGTPSSYEQYF. CDR3 nucleotide sequence: TGTGCCAGTAGTCCCGGGACTCCAAGCTCCTACGAGCAGTACTTC.

V and J are TRBV27 and TRBJ2-7; 7 nucleotides align to TRBD1. The germline V gene encodes CDR1 MNHEY and CDR2 SMNVEV (reference sequence). J was trimmed by 2 bases and V by 0 bases; bases with no gene match: 1. This CDR3 is 14 amino acids long. CDR3 sequence: CASSLSTGTYEQYF. DNA for the CDR3: TGTGCCAGCAGTTTATCGACAGGGACCTACGAGCAGTACTTC.

The chain has TRBV4-3 and TRBJ2-7; TRBD1 agrees at 7 bases. In germline, CDR1 is LGHNA, CDR2 YSLEER. V lost 4 bases and J lost 7; bases outside the gene matches: 13. The CDR3 has 15 amino acids. The CDR3 bases are TGCGCCAGCAGCCCAGGGACAGTGAAGTTTAGGGAGCAGTACTTC. This codes for CASSPGTVKFREQYF.

CDR3 amino acids: CATSPPAGGNTIYF. CDR3 DNA: TGTGCCACCAGCCCCCCGGCGGGTGGAAACACCATATATTTT. V gene TRBV15 combines with J gene TRBJ1-3; no reliable D call. The germline CDR1 and CDR2 sequences are LNHNV and YYDKDF (reference sequence). The CDR3 covers 14 residues. The V end was cut by 5 bases, the J end by 3 bases, with 11 bases between. The full variable domain, its missing parts supplied by reference TRBV15 and TRBJ1-3, is DAMVIQNPRYQVTQFGKPVTLSCSQTLNHNVMYWYQQKSSQAPKLLFHYYDKDFNNEADTPDNFQSRRPNTSFCFLDIRSPGLGDTAMYLCATSPPAGGNTIYFGEGSWLTVV.

The V and J genes are TRBV7-4 and TRBJ1-5; 7 bases map to TRBD1. This CDR3 region has 15 residues. The V gene end was trimmed by 5 bases and the J gene end by 1 base; junction bases not matched to a gene: 5. Germline CDR1 is SGHVT and CDR2 is SQSDAQ. CDR3: CASSHDRASNQPQHF. Written as DNA, the CDR3 is TGTGCCAGCAGCCATGACAGGGCCAGCAATCAGCCCCAGCATTTT.

The chain combines TRBV7-9 with TRBJ1-6; D gene unclear. V lost 1 base and J lost 8, with 12 bases in between. Germline values: CDR1 SEHNR, CDR2 FQNEAQ (reference sequence). The CDR3 is made up of 15 amino acids. For the CDR3, the DNA is TGTGCCAGCAGCTTAGTAGAGGGAAGGGATTCACCCCTCCACTTT. It specifies CASSLVEGRDSPLHF. The complete variable domain, with remaining parts taken from reference TRBV7-9 and TRBJ1-6, reads DTGVSQNPRHKITKRGQNVTFRCDPISEHNRLYWYRQTLGQGPEFLTYFQNEAQLEKSRLLSDRFSAERPKGSFSTLEIQRTEQGDSAMYLCASSLVEGRDSPLHFGNGTRLTVT.

The chain is built from TRBV28 and TRBJ1-6; TRBD1 matches at 7 bases. Germline V lookup: CDR1 MDHEN, CDR2 SYDVKM. V shed 2 bases and J 2 bases; nucleotides not matched to a gene: 6. This CDR3 spans 17 amino acids. The CDR3 is CASSLKTGFPYNSPLHF. CDR3 sequence (DNA): TGTGCCAGCAGTTTAAAGACAGGGTTCCCCTATAATTCACCCCTCCACTTT.

The chain uses TRBV5-5 and TRBJ2-3; 10 positions agree with TRBD2. CDR1 is SGHKS, CDR2 YYEKEE, per germline (reference sequence). This CDR3 has 20 amino acids. V trimming: 3 bases; J trimming: 2 bases; junction bases outside the gene matches: 18. CDR3 in DNA: TGTGCCAGCAGCTCTTCGACAATAGTTACCCTAGCGGGAGCCACAGATACGCAGTATTTT. It codes for CASSSSTIVTLAGATDTQYF.

The chain uses TRBV5-8 and TRBJ1-2, with D unclear. Germline V lookup: CDR1 SGHTS, CDR2 YDEGEE. The CDR3 has 14 amino acids. V lost 4 bases and J 3 bases, leaving 13 bases between the germline ends. CDR3 region: CASSLEGADYGYTF. CDR3 bases: TGTGCCAGCAGCCTCGAGGGCGCTGACTATGGCTACACCTTC.

This clone has just one count. The chain recombines TRBV4-3 with TRBJ2-5, with D possibly being TRBD2 (5 bases). The CDR3 spans 15 residues. Between the trimmed V and J ends, which lost 0 bases and 5 bases, there was a span of 13 bases. CDR1 is LGHNA, CDR2 YSLEER, per germline. The chain's CDR3 is CASSQDSRGHETQYF. In DNA form, the CDR3 reads TGCGCCAGCAGCCAAGATTCCAGAGGGCACGAGACCCAGTACTTC.

V and J are TRBV28 and TRBJ1-5; unclear D gene. This CDR3 spans 12 amino acids. V dropped 3 bases and J dropped 1 base, with 1 base sitting between them. Germline values: CDR1 MDHEN, CDR2 SYDVKM. The CDR3 reads CASSFSNQPQHF. CDR3 DNA: TGTGCCAGCAGTTTCAGCAATCAGCCCCAGCATTTT.

The V gene is TRBV4-1, the J gene TRBJ2-1; possible D gene TRBD2, 5 bases. The V end lost 5 bases, the J end lost 3 bases, and 17 bases lay between the germline ends. CDR1 is MGHRA and CDR2 is YSYEKL in the germline V gene. The CDR3 contains 16 residues. This CDR3 reads CASSLTRRTFYNEQFF. Written as DNA, the CDR3 is TGCGCCAGCAGCTTAACTCGGAGGACTTTCTACAATGAGCAGTTCTTC.

The V and J genes are TRBV2 and TRBJ2-7; the D call may be TRBD1 or TRBD2 (5 bases each). The ends were cut back, 6 bases at V and 3 bases at J, with 24 bases in the middle. Germline V CDR1 and CDR2: SNHLY, FYNNEI. CDR3 length: 17 amino acids. CDR3 coding DNA: TGTGCCAGCAGGGGGGTGGTACTAGGGCCCGATCGCTACGAGCAGTACTTC. This encodes CASRGVVLGPDRYEQYF.

The CDR3, as DNA: TGTGCCAGTGGGGTAGGGATCAGTTCCTACAATGAGCAGTTCTTC. Protein product: CASGVGISSYNEQFF. This chain connects TRBV19 to TRBJ2-1; no definite D call. Trimming removed 8 bases from V and 1 base from J, with 15 bases in between. The germline gives CDR1 LNHDA, CDR2 SQIVND (reference sequence). The CDR3 runs to 15 residues.

The rearrangement uses TRBV6-6 and TRBJ2-7; 9 bases align to TRBD2. J gave up 9 bases and V 5 bases, and 11 bases lay outside the gene matches. This CDR3 region has 14 residues. Per the germline V gene, CDR1 is MNHNY and CDR2 is SVGAGI (reference sequence). The CDR3 is CASSAGLAKFVQYF. The CDR3 nucleotides are TGTGCCAGCAGTGCGGGACTAGCTAAGTTCGTGCAGTACTTC.